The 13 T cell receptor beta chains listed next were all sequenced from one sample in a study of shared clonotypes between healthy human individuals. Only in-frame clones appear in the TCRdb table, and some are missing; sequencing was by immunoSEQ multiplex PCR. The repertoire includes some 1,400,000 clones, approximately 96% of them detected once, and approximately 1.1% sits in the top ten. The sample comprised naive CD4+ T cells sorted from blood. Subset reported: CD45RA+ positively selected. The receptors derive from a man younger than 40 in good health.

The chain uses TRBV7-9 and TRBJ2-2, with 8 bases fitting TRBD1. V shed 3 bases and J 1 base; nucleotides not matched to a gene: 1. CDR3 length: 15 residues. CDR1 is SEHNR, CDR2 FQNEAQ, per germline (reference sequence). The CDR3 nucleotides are TGTGCCAGCAGCTTCGACAGGGGGAACACCGGGGAGCTGTTTTTT. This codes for CASSFDRGNTGELFF.

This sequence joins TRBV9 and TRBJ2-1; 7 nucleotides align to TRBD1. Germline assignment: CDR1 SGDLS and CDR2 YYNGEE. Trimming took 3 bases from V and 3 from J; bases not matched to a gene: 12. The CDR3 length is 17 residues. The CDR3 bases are TGTGCCAGCAGCGGTGGTGCCGGGACAGAGAGCTACAATGAGCAGTTCTTC. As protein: CASSGGAGTESYNEQFF.

CDR3 coding DNA: TGTGCCAGTAGTATCGCGTCTAGCGGAGACTACGAGCAGTACTTC. Its protein is CASSIASSGDYEQYF. The chain carries TRBV19 and TRBJ2-7, with 7 bases that match TRBD2. Germline trimming cut 3 bases from V and 3 bases from J; bases unmatched to any gene: 8. Germline V gene data show CDR1 as LNHDA and CDR2 as SQIVND (reference sequence). The CDR3 contains 15 residues.

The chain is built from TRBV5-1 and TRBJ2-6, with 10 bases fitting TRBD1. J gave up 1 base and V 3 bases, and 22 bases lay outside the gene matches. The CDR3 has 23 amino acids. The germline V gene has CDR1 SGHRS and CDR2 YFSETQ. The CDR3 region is CASSSDLGRDRGPGASGANVLTF. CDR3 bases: TGCGCCAGCAGCTCCGACCTGGGCCGGGACAGGGGCCCCGGGGCGTCTGGGGCCAACGTCCTGACTTTC. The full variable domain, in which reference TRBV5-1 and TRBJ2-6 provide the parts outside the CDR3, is KAGVTQTPRYLIKTRGQQVTLSCSPISGHRSVSWYQQTPGQGLQFLFEYFSETQRNKGNFPGRFSGRQFSNSRSEMNVSTLELGDSALYLCASSSDLGRDRGPGASGANVLTFGAGSRLTVL.

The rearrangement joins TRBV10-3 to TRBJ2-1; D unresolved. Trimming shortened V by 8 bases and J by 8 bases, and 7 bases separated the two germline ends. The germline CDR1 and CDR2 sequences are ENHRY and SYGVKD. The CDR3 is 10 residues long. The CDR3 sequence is CAIGSHEQFF. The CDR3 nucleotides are TGTGCCATCGGATCCCATGAGCAGTTCTTC.

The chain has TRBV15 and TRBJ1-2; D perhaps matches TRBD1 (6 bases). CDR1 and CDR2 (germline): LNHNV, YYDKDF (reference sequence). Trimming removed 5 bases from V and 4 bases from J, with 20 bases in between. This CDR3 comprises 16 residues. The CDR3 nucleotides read TGTGCCACCAGCCGGAAAAGGGGGGAGGTAGGCTATGGCTACACCTTC. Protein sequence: CATSRKRGEVGYGYTF.

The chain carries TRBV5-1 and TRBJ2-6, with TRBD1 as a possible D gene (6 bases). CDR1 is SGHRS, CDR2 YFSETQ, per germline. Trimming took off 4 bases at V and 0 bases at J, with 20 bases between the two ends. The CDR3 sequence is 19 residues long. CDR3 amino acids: CASSTGRDTESSGANVLTF. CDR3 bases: TGCGCCAGCAGCACAGGCCGGGACACTGAAAGCTCTGGGGCCAACGTCCTGACTTTC.

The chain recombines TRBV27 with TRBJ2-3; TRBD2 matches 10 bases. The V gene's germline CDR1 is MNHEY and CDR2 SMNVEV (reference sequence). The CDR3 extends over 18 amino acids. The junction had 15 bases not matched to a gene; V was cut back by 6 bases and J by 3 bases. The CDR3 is CASSPTALAGGRTDTQYF. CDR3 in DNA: TGTGCCAGCAGCCCGACGGCCTTAGCGGGAGGAAGGACAGATACGCAGTATTTT.

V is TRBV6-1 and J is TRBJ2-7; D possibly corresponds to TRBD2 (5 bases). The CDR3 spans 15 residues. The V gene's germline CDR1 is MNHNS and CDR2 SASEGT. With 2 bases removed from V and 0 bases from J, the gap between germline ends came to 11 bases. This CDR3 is CASSELGASSYEQYF. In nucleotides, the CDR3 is TGTGCCAGCAGTGAATTGGGAGCGAGCTCCTACGAGCAGTACTTC.

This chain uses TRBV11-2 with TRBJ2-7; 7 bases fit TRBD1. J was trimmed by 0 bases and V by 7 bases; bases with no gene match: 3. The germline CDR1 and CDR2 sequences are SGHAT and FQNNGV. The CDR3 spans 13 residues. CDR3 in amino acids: CASTGQSSYEQYF. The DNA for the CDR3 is TGTGCCAGCACGGGACAGAGCTCCTACGAGCAGTACTTC.

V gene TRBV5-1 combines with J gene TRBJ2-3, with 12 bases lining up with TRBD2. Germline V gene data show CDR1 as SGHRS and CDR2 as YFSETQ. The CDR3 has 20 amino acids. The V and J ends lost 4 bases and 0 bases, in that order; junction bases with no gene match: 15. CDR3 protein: CASSIAGFTGTSGSTDTQYF. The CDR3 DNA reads TGCGCCAGCAGCATTGCGGGCTTTACCGGGACTAGCGGGAGCACAGATACGCAGTATTTT.

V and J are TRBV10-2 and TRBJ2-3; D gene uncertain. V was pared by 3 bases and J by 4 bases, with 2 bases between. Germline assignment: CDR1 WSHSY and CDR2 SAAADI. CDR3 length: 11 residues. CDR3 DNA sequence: TGCGCCAGCAGTGAACCAGATACGCAGTATTTT. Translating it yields CASSEPDTQYF.

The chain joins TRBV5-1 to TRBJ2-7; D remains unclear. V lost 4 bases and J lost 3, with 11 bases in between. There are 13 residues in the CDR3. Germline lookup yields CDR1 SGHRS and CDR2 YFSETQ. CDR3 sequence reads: CASSATFNYEQYF. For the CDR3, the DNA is TGCGCCAGCAGCGCTACCTTTAACTACGAGCAGTACTTC. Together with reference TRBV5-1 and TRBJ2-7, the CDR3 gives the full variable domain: KAGVTQTPRYLIKTRGQQVTLSCSPISGHRSVSWYQQTPGQGLQFLFEYFSETQRNKGNFPGRFSGRQFSNSRSEMNVSTLELGDSALYLCASSATFNYEQYFGPGTRLTVT.